What follows are 24 T cell receptor beta chains derived from one specimen sequenced in a study of Ad26.COV2.S vaccination and SARS-CoV-2 variants. Using immunoSEQ multiplex PCR, the repertoire was profiled, and TCRdb retains in-frame clones only, with some absent. The sample yields 380,000 or so clones, 75% to 90% seen once. Noted treatment: over 15 received Ad26.COV2.S at low or high dose, single or two shots; 5 received placebo; per-sample allocation not given. Sampling was performed 63 days after the first vaccine or placebo injection. The sample in question was peripheral blood, obtained in a trial of Ad26.COV2.S vaccine versus placebo. The receptors were gathered from a person aged 18-60 years who received the Ad26.COV2.S COVID-19 vaccine or a placebo.

The chain employs TRBV19 and TRBJ1-3; 9 positions agree with TRBD1. V lost 3 bases to trimming and J lost 4 bases; unmatched junction nucleotides: 4. CDR1 is LNHDA and CDR2 is SQIVND in the germline V gene (reference sequence). CDR3 size: 15 residues. The CDR3 coding sequence is TGTGCCAGTAGTATCCGACAGGGGGTCGGAAACACCATATATTTT. It encodes CASSIRQGVGNTIYF.

This sequence joins TRBV6-6 and TRBJ1-2, with TRBD1 as a possible D gene (6 bases). This CDR3 spans 13 amino acids. Germline lookup yields CDR1 MNHNY and CDR2 SVGAGI (reference sequence). V lost 6 bases to trimming and J lost 4 bases, with 12 bases between them. CDR3 sequence reads: CASSPGHPYGYTF. The CDR3 DNA is TGTGCCAGCAGCCCGGGACACCCCTATGGCTACACCTTC.

This CDR3 is CASSLEPGGWAGETQYF. CDR3 DNA: TGCGCCAGCAGCTTGGAGCCAGGGGGCTGGGCGGGAGAGACCCAGTACTTC. The V call is TRBV5-1, the J call TRBJ2-5, with 8 bases fitting TRBD1. Germline assignment: CDR1 SGHRS and CDR2 YFSETQ. The CDR3 length is 17 residues. V lost 0 bases and J lost 4; bases outside the gene matches: 11.

V is TRBV3-1 (or the pseudogene TRBV3-2) and J is TRBJ1-1; 7 bases line up with TRBD1. This CDR3 spans 15 amino acids. Germline CDR1 LGHDT, CDR2 YNNKEL (reference sequence). V lost 2 bases to trimming and J lost 2 bases; unmatched junction nucleotides: 5. CDR3 nucleotides: TGTGCCAGCAGCCAACGTCAGGGGGTTAACACTGAAGCTTTCTTT. Its protein is CASSQRQGVNTEAFF.

The rearrangement links TRBV9 to TRBJ1-1, with 7 bases matching TRBD1. J lost 5 bases, V lost 2 bases, and 6 bases had no gene match. The CDR3 contains 14 residues. Germline values: CDR1 SGDLS, CDR2 YYNGEE. DNA of the CDR3: TGTGCCAGCAGCGTGACAGGGTGGGGAACTGAAGCTTTCTTT. Its protein product is CASSVTGWGTEAFF.

V usage is TRBV19 and J usage is TRBJ2-7; D might be TRBD1 (6 bases). The CDR3 covers 14 residues. Germline V gives CDR1 LNHDA, CDR2 SQIVND (reference sequence). Trimming left V 6 bases short and J 1 base short, with 13 bases between. CDR3 in amino acids: CASSLDSTSYEQYF. CDR3 in DNA: TGTGCCAGTAGCCTGGACAGTACTTCCTACGAGCAGTACTTC. Drawing the rest from reference TRBV19 and TRBJ2-7, the complete variable domain is DGGITQSPKYLFRKEGQNVTLSCEQNLNHDAMYWYRQDPGQGLRLIYYSQIVNDFQKGDIAEGYSVSREKKESFPLTVTSAQKNPTAFYLCASSLDSTSYEQYFGPGTRLTVT.

The J gene is TRBJ1-6, the V gene TRBV24-1; 10 bases map to TRBD1. CDR1 and CDR2 from the germline V gene are KGHDR and SFDVKD. This CDR3 spans 17 amino acids. Trimming took 4 bases from V and 7 from J; bases not matched to a gene: 9. This CDR3 is CATSDQQGQGRNSPLHF. CDR3 sequence (DNA): TGTGCCACCAGTGACCAACAGGGACAGGGGAGAAATTCACCCCTCCACTTT.

The V call is TRBV19, the J call TRBJ2-1; the match to TRBD2 covers 7 bases. This CDR3 spans 16 amino acids. Germline assignment: CDR1 LNHDA and CDR2 SQIVND (reference sequence). Unmatched junction bases numbered 8, after V lost 6 bases and J lost 0 bases. In DNA form, the CDR3 reads TGTGCCAGTAGCGACCGGCGGGACTACTCCTACAATGAGCAGTTCTTC. Translated: CASSDRRDYSYNEQFF.

This clone was detected once. The CDR3 spells CASSREISSYEQYF. CDR3 nucleotides: TGTGCCAGTAGTAGGGAAATCAGCTCCTACGAGCAGTACTTC. This sequence joins TRBV19 and TRBJ2-7; D uncertain. V shed 4 bases and J shed 0 bases, with 10 bases lying between them. Per germline, CDR1 LNHDA and CDR2 SQIVND (reference sequence). CDR3 size: 14 residues.

J is TRBJ2-5 and V is TRBV5-1; D might be TRBD1 (6 bases). This CDR3 spans 15 amino acids. Germline CDR1 reads SGHRS; CDR2 reads YFSETQ. V was shortened by 5 bases and J by 3 bases, with 17 bases between the two germline ends. CDR3 loop: CASSLRGQTKETQYF. CDR3 DNA: TGCGCCAGCAGTTTAAGAGGACAGACAAAAGAGACCCAGTACTTC.

The CDR3 DNA reads as TGTGCCAGCAGTTTAAGGGGGAACATTCAGTACTTC. Translation: CASSLRGNIQYF. The chain couples TRBV12-3 or TRBV12-4 to TRBJ2-4, with D maybe TRBD1 (6 bases). Trimming left V 2 bases short and J 7 bases short, with 6 bases between. The CDR3 contains 12 residues.

The V gene is TRBV7-2, the J gene TRBJ1-1, with no clear D. From germline, CDR1 is SGHTA and CDR2 FQGNSA. CDR3 length equals 13 residues. V was clipped by 5 bases and J by 2 bases, with 9 bases between them. The CDR3 reads CASSTQTNTEAFF. CDR3 DNA sequence: TGTGCCAGCAGCACTCAGACCAACACTGAAGCTTTCTTT.

The V gene is TRBV19, the J gene TRBJ2-5; D possibly uses TRBD1 or TRBD2 (6 bases each). This CDR3 spans 15 amino acids. V was pared by 7 bases and J by 4 bases, with 19 bases between. CDR1 and CDR2 from the germline V gene are LNHDA and SQIVND (reference sequence). As DNA, the CDR3 is TGTGCCAGTACCACCGGGGGCAGGGTGGGAGAGACCCAGTACTTC. Encoded protein: CASTTGGRVGETQYF. Using reference TRBV19 and TRBJ2-5 for the parts outside the CDR3, the full variable domain is DGGITQSPKYLFRKEGQNVTLSCEQNLNHDAMYWYRQDPGQGLRLIYYSQIVNDFQKGDIAEGYSVSREKKESFPLTVTSAQKNPTAFYLCASTTGGRVGETQYFGPGTRLLVL.

The chain employs TRBV2 and TRBJ2-1; D may be TRBD1 or TRBD2 (6 bases each). V was shortened by 7 bases and J by 15 bases, with 16 bases between the two germline ends. Germline CDR1 SNHLY, CDR2 FYNNEI. This CDR3 is built from 11 residues. CDR3: CASIRLGGPFF. The CDR3, as DNA: TGTGCCAGCATTAGACTAGGGGGTCCGTTCTTC.

The rearrangement joins TRBV10-2 to TRBJ1-4; a weak D match, TRBD1 (6 bases). Trimming pared 1 base from V and 0 bases from J, leaving 12 bases between. This CDR3 is 17 amino acids long. The V gene's germline CDR1 is WSHSY and CDR2 SAAADI. CDR3 region: CASSEFRGPTTNEKLFF. DNA for the CDR3: TGCGCCAGCAGTGAGTTCAGGGGCCCCACAACTAATGAAAAACTGTTTTTT.

The J gene is TRBJ1-4, the V gene TRBV29-1; 8 nucleotides align to TRBD1. CDR1 SQVTM and CDR2 ANQGSEA come from the germline V gene. This CDR3 region has 13 residues. V gave up 6 bases and J gave up 7 bases; unmatched junction bases: 7. CDR3 coding DNA: TGCAGCGTAAGCGACAGGGGCGCTGAAAAACTGTTTTTT. Protein sequence: CSVSDRGAEKLFF.

This sequence joins TRBV30 and TRBJ2-3; D is unclear. Trimming stripped 2 bases from V and 6 bases from J, with 9 bases between. Germline loops: CDR1 GTSNPN, CDR2 SVGIG (reference sequence). The CDR3 is 12 amino acids. DNA for the CDR3: TGTGCCTGGAGTCCGGCGGCCGATACGCAGTATTTT. Its translation is CAWSPAADTQYF.

The count of this clone is one. The chain employs TRBV6-6 and TRBJ1-1; D might be TRBD1 (6 bases). Germline CDR1 and CDR2: MNHNY and SVGAGI (reference sequence). Trimming removed 5 bases at V and 5 bases at J, with 18 bases between. This CDR3 comprises 15 residues. In nucleotides, the CDR3 is TGTGCCAGCAGTGACCCCCAAACAGGGATGACTGAAGCTTTCTTT. Translated: CASSDPQTGMTEAFF.

This sequence joins TRBV5-4 and TRBJ1-2; 10 nucleotides line up with TRBD1. Germline V gene lookup returns CDR1 SGHNT and CDR2 YYREEE (reference sequence). This CDR3 is built from 15 residues. Trimming removed 2 bases from V and 4 bases from J; junction bases left unmatched: 5. The CDR3 DNA reads TGTGCCAGCAGCTTTGGACAGGGGGGGGCCTATGGCTACACCTTC. This encodes CASSFGQGGAYGYTF.

The genes are TRBV2 and TRBJ2-7; tentatively, D is TRBD1 or TRBD2 (7 bases each). The CDR3 spans 14 residues. Per the germline V gene, CDR1 is SNHLY and CDR2 is FYNNEI. V dropped 7 bases and J dropped 4 bases, with 17 bases sitting between them. CDR3 sequence reads: CASTPGGGRYEQYF. In DNA form, the CDR3 reads TGTGCCAGCACCCCAGGGGGAGGGAGGTACGAGCAGTACTTC.

The chain carries TRBV30 and TRBJ2-1, with TRBD2 matching 8 bases. The junction had 4 bases not matched to a gene; V was cut back by 1 base and J by 2 bases. The CDR3 runs 15 residues. The germline CDR1 and CDR2 sequences are GTSNPN and SVGIG (reference sequence). CDR3 bases: TGTGCCTGGAGTGATCAAGCGGGAGCCTACAATGAGCAGTTCTTC. Its protein product is CAWSDQAGAYNEQFF.

The V gene is TRBV7-8, the J gene TRBJ1-1, with unresolved D. Trimming removed 2 bases from V and 8 bases from J, with 18 bases in between. The germline CDR1 and CDR2 sequences are SGHVS and FQNEAQ. The CDR3 spans 15 residues. Here the CDR3 reads CASSLNPIRGSEAFF. CDR3 sequence (DNA): TGTGCCAGCAGCTTAAATCCTATACGTGGCTCCGAAGCTTTCTTT.

The chain recombines TRBV10-3 with TRBJ2-3; D call uncertain. Germline V gene sequence: CDR1 ENHRY, CDR2 SYGVKD. This CDR3 is 11 amino acids long. The ends were cut back, 2 bases at V and 5 bases at J, with 2 bases in the middle. The CDR3: CAISEGDTQYF. The CDR3 bases are TGTGCCATCAGTGAGGGAGATACGCAGTATTTT.

The chain couples TRBV18 to TRBJ1-4; D is uncertain. This CDR3 spans 16 amino acids. CDR1 KGHSH and CDR2 LQKENI come from the germline V gene. Trimming stripped 1 base from V and 0 bases from J, with 9 bases between. Written as DNA, the CDR3 is TGTGCCAGCTCACCACAAGACACTTCAACTAATGAAAAACTGTTTTTT. Encoded protein: CASSPQDTSTNEKLFF.